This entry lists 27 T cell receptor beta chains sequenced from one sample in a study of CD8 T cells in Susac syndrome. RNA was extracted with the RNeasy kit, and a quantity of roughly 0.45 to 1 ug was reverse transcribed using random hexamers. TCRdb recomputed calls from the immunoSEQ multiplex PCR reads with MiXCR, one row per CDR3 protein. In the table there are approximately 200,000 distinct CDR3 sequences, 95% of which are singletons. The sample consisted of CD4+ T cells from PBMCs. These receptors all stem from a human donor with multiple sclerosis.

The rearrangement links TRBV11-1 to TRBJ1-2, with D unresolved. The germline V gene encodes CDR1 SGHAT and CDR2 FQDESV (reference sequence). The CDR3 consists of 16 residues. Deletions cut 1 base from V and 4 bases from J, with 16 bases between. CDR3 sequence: CASSLGLDRTSYGYTF. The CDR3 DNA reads TGTGCCAGCAGCTTAGGCCTAGACCGGACTTCCTATGGCTACACCTTC.

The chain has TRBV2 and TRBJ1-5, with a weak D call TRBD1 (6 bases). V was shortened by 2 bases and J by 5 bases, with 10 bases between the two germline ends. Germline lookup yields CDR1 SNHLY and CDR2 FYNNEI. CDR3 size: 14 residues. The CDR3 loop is CASSEWGRDQPQHF. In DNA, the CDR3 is TGTGCCAGCAGTGAATGGGGGCGGGATCAGCCCCAGCATTTT.

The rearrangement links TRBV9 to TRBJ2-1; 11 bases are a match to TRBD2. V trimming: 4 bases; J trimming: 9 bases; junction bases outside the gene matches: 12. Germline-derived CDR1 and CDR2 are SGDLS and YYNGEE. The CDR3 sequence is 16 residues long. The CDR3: CASSSLSGGGHGEQFF. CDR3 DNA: TGTGCCAGCAGCTCGCTTAGCGGGGGGGGCCACGGTGAGCAGTTCTTC.

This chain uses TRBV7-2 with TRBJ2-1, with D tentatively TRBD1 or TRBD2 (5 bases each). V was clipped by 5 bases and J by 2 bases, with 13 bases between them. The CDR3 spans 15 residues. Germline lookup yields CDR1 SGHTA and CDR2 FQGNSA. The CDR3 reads CASSPFGGAYNEQFF. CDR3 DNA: TGTGCCAGCAGCCCCTTTGGGGGAGCCTACAATGAGCAGTTCTTC. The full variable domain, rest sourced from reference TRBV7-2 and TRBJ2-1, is GAGVSQSPSNKVTEKGKDVELRCDPISGHTALYWYRQSLGQGLEFLIYFQGNSAPDKSGLPSDRFSAERTGGSVSTLTIQRTQQEDSAVYLCASSPFGGAYNEQFFGPGTRLTVL.

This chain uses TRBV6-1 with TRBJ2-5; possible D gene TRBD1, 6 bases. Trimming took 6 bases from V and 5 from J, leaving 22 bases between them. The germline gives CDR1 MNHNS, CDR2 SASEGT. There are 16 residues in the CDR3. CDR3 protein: CASSPGPDRWEETQYF. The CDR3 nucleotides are TGTGCCAGCAGCCCCGGCCCAGACAGGTGGGAGGAGACCCAGTACTTC.

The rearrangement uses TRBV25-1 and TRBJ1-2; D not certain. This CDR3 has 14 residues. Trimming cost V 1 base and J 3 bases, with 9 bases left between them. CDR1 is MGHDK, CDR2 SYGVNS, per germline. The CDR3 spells CASSEFRADYGYTF. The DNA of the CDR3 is TGTGCCAGCAGTGAATTTCGGGCGGACTATGGCTACACCTTC.

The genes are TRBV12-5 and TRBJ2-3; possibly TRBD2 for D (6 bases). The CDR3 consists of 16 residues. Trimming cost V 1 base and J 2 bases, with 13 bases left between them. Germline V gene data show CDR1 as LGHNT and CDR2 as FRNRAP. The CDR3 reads CASGLGRTDYTDTQYF. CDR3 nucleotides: TGTGCTAGTGGTTTGGGTAGGACGGACTACACAGATACGCAGTATTTT.

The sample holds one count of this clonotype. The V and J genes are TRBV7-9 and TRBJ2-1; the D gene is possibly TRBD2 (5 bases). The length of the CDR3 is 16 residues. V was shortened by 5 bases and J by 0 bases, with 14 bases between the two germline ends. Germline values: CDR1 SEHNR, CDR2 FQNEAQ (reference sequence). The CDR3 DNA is TGTGCCAGCAGCCTACCGCCGGGGATCTCCTACAATGAGCAGTTCTTC. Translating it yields CASSLPPGISYNEQFF.

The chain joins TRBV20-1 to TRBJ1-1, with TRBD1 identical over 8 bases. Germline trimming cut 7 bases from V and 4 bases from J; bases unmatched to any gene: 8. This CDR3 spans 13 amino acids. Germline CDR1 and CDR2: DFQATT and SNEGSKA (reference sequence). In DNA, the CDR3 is TGCAGTGGGTCCCAGGGGGCGAGCACTGAAGCTTTCTTT. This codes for CSGSQGASTEAFF.

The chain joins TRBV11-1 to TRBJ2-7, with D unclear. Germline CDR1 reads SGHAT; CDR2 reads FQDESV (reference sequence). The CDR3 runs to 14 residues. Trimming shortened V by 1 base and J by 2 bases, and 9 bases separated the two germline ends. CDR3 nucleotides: TGTGCCAGCAGCTTAGATTCCAGGCCCTACGAGCAGTACTTC. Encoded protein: CASSLDSRPYEQYF.

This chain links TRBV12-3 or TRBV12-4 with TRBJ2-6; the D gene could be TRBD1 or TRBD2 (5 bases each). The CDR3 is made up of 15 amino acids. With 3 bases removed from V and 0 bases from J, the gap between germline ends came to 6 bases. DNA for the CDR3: TGTGCCAGCAGTTTGGGGGTCTCTGGGGCCAACGTCCTGACTTTC. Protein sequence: CASSLGVSGANVLTF.

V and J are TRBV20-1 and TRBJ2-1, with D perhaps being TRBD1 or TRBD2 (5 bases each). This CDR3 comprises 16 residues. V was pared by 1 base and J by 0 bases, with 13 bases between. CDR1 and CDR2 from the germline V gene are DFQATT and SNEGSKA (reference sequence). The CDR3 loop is CSARGPGQGSYNEQFF. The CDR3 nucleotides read TGCAGTGCTAGAGGCCCGGGGCAGGGCTCCTACAATGAGCAGTTCTTC.

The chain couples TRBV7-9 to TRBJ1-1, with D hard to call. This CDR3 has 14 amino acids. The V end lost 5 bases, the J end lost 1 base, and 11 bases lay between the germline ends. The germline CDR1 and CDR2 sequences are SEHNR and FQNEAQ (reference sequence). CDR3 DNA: TGTGCCAGCAGCCTAATGGGGAGGAACACTGAAGCTTTCTTT. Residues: CASSLMGRNTEAFF.

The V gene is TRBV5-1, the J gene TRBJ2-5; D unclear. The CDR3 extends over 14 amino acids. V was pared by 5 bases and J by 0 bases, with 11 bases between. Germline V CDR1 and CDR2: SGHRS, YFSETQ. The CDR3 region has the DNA TGCGCCAGCAGTCCTGTCCTGTACCAAGAGACCCAGTACTTC. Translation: CASSPVLYQETQYF.

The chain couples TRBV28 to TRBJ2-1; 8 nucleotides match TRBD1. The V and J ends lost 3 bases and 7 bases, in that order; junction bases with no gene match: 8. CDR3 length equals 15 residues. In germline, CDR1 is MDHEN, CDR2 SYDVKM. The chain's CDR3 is CASSFWTGKGNEQFF. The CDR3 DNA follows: TGTGCCAGCAGTTTCTGGACAGGGAAGGGGAATGAGCAGTTCTTC.

CDR3 DNA: TGTGCCAGCAGCCCCCAATACGGCACGTCCTATGGCTACACCTTC. As protein: CASSPQYGTSYGYTF. V gene TRBV14 combines with J gene TRBJ1-2; no firm D call. The CDR3 covers 15 residues. V lost 4 bases and J 4 bases, leaving 16 bases between the germline ends. Germline V gene data show CDR1 as SGHDN and CDR2 as FVKESK.

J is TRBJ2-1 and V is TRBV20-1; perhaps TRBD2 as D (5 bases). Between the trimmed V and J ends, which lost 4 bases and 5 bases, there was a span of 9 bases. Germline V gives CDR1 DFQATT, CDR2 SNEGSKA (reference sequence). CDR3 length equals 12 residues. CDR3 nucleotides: TGCAGTGCTAAGCGGTGGGACAATGAGCAGTTCTTC. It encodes CSAKRWDNEQFF.

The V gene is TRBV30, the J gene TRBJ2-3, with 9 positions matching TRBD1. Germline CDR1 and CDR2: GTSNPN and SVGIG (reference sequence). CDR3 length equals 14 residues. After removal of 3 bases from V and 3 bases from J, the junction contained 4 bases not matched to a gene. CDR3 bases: TGTGCCTGGAGGGGACAGGGCAGGACAGATACGCAGTATTTT. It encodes CAWRGQGRTDTQYF.

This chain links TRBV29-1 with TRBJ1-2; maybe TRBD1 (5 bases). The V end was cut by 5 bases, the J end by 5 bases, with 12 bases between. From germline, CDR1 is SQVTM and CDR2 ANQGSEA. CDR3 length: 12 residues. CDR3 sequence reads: CSVLSGTYGYTF. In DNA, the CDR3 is TGCAGCGTTCTTAGCGGGACGTATGGCTACACCTTC.

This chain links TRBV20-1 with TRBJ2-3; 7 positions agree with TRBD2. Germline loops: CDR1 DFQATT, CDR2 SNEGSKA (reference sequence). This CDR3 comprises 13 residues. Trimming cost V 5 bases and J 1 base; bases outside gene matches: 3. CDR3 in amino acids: CSASAGGTDTQYF. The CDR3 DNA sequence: TGCAGTGCTTCGGCGGGAGGCACAGATACGCAGTATTTT.

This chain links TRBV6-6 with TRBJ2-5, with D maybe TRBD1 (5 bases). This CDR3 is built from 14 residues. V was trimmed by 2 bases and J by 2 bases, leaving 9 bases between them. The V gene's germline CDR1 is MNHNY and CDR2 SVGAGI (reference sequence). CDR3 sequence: CASSYGPGQETQYF. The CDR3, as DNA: TGTGCCAGCAGTTACGGGCCAGGGCAAGAGACCCAGTACTTC.

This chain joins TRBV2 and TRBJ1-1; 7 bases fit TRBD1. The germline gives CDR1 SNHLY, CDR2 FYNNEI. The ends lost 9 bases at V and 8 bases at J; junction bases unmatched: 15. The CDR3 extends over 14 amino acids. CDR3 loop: CARAESGGTTEAFF. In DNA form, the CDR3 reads TGTGCCAGGGCCGAATCAGGGGGGACTACAGAAGCTTTCTTT.

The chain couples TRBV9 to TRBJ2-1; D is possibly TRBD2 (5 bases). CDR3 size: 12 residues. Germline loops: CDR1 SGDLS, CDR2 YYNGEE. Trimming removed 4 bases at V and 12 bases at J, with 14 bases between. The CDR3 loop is CASSQAGWRQFF. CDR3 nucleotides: TGTGCCAGCAGCCAGGCGGGTTGGAGGCAGTTCTTC.

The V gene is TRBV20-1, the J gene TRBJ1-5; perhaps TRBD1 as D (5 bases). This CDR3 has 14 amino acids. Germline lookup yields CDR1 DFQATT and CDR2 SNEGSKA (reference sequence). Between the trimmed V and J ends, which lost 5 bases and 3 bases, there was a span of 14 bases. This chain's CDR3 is CSALHQGTNQPQHF. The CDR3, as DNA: TGCAGTGCTCTACATCAAGGGACCAATCAGCCCCAGCATTTT.

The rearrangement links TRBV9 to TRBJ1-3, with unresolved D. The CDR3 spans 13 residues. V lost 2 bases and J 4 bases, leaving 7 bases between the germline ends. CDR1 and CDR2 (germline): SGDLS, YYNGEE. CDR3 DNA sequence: TGTGCCAGCAGCGTTAACGAGGGAAACACCATATATTTT. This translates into CASSVNEGNTIYF.

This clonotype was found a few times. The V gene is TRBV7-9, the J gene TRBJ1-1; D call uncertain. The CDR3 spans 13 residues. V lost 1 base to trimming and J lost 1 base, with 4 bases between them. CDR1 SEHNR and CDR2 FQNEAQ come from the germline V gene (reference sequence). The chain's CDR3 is CASSLEANTEAFF. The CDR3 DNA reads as TGTGCCAGCAGCTTAGAGGCGAACACTGAAGCTTTCTTT.

The CDR3 spells CASSSNNANTGELFF. In nucleotides, the CDR3 is TGTGCCAGCAGCTCGAACAACGCGAACACCGGGGAGCTGTTTTTT. The chain carries TRBV3-1 and TRBJ2-2; D not resolved. The V and J ends lost 5 bases and 0 bases respectively, with 10 bases between them. Germline V lookup: CDR1 LGHDT, CDR2 YNNKEL (reference sequence). This CDR3 region has 15 residues.